Listed here are 7 T cell receptor beta chains from one sample, sequenced in a study of OX40 agonist ivuxolimab in advanced cancers. The library relied on the immunoSEQ multiplex PCR assay. In TCRdb, the immuneACCESS table is reduced to in-frame sequences with V and J assigned. These tables do not hold every clone; where another copy was compared, an unresolved V gene accounts for under half, and the others remain unexplained. This sample is represented by around 83,000 clones; 91% of them were singletons. The ten largest clonotypes hold approximately 2.5% of the sample. Sample: CD4+ or CD8+ T cells sorted from blood, taken in a trial of the OX40 agonist ivuxolimab. These receptors all stem from an adult with an advanced solid tumor such as melanoma, head and neck, liver or kidney cancer.

V gene TRBV5-6 combines with J gene TRBJ2-1, with a tentative D call TRBD2 (5 bases). The CDR3 is made up of 15 amino acids. Trimming took 5 bases from V and 5 from J, leaving 17 bases between them. CDR1 is SGHDT and CDR2 is YYEEEE in the germline V gene. For the CDR3, the DNA is TGTGCCAGCAGGGCCCAGCGGCTAGGTAACAATGAGCAGTTCTTC. The encoded protein is CASRAQRLGNNEQFF.

V gene TRBV21-1 combines with J gene TRBJ2-1; the D call of TRBD2 is as the table states it, not checked on the DNA. TRBV21-1 is labeled a pseudogene. The length of the CDR3 is 15 residues. The CDR3 DNA reads TGTGCCAGCAGCAAAGCAGCGGGTAGGTACAATGAGCAGTTCTTC. This sequence encodes CASSKAAGRYNEQFF.

This sequence joins TRBV5-4 and TRBJ2-7; D is unresolved. V was shortened by 0 bases and J by 6 bases, with 10 bases between the two germline ends. The CDR3 is 13 amino acids. Germline V gene sequence: CDR1 SGHNT, CDR2 YYREEE (reference sequence). In DNA form, the CDR3 reads TGTGCCAGCAGCTTGGCGGGTGGTGTCGAGCAGTACTTC. It specifies CASSLAGGVEQYF.

The rearrangement uses TRBV5-4 and TRBJ2-2; 14 nucleotides align to TRBD2. The CDR3 has 16 residues. CDR1 is SGHNT, CDR2 YYREEE, per germline (reference sequence). J gave up 6 bases and V 4 bases, and 5 bases lay outside the gene matches. The CDR3 region is CASSPGTSGSPGELFF. In DNA form, the CDR3 reads TGTGCCAGCAGCCCCGGGACTAGCGGGAGTCCCGGGGAGCTGTTTTTT. Full variable domain (outside the CDR3, taken from reference TRBV5-4 and TRBJ2-2): ETGVTQSPTHLIKTRGQQVTLRCSSQSGHNTVSWYQQALGQGPQFIFQYYREEENGRGNFPPRFSGLQFPNYSSELNVNALELDDSALYLCASSPGTSGSPGELFFGEGSRLTVL.

This chain joins TRBV7-9 and TRBJ2-5; 11 nucleotides agree with TRBD2. CDR3 length equals 18 residues. V gave up 3 bases and J gave up 11 bases; unmatched junction bases: 20. Germline V gene data show CDR1 as SEHNR and CDR2 as FQNEAQ (reference sequence). The CDR3 nucleotides are TGTGCCAGCAGCTTTGGGTCACTAGCGGGAGCTCGCTATAGGGAGCAGTACTTC. This gives the protein CASSFGSLAGARYREQYF.

The chain is built from TRBV27 and TRBJ2-7; 8 bases fit TRBD2. The V and J ends lost 5 bases and 2 bases, in that order; junction bases with no gene match: 8. There are 15 residues in the CDR3. Germline CDR1 MNHEY, CDR2 SMNVEV (reference sequence). CDR3 DNA sequence: TGTGCCAGCAGTCAAAGCGGGAGCCGGGCCTACGAGCAGTACTTC. Its protein is CASSQSGSRAYEQYF.

This chain links TRBV19 with TRBJ2-6; D is perhaps TRBD1 (6 bases). V gave up 6 bases and J gave up 0 bases, with 9 bases separating them. The CDR3 spans 15 residues. Germline V gene data show CDR1 as LNHDA and CDR2 as SQIVND (reference sequence). The chain's CDR3 is CASRPQGSGANVLTF. The DNA for the CDR3 is TGTGCCAGTAGACCACAGGGCTCTGGGGCCAACGTCCTGACTTTC.